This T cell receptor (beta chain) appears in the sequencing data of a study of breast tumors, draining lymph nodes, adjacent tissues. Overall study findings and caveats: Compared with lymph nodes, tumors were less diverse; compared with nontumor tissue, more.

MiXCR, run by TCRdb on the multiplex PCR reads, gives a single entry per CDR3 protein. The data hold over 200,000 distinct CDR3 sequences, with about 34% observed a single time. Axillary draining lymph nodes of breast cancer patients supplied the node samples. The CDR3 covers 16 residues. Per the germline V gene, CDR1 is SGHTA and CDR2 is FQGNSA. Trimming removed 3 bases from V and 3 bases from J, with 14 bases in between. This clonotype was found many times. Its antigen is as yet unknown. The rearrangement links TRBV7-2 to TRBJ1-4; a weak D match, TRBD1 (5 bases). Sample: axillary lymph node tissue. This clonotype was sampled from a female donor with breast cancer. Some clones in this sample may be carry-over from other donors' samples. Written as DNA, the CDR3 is TGTGCCAGCAGCTTTAATCCAGGGCTGGCTAATGAAAAACTGTTTTTT. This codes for CASSFNPGLANEKLFF.